This is a list of T cell receptor beta chains from one sample in a study of shared clonotypes between healthy human individuals. Clones were sequenced by immunoSEQ multiplex PCR, and TCRdb holds only the in-frame ones, with some missing. The sample includes approximately 1,500,000 clones, around 97% of them seen just once. Material for sequencing was naive CD4+ T cells sorted from blood. The receptors were gathered from a man aged 25-40 years in good health. Both conserved end residues are part of each CDR3. D genes are given only for firm matches. Only part of the rows carry a size: once, few, many, or a class if the clone is expanded.

clone size	D gene	V gene	J gene	CDR3 protein	CDR3 DNA
NA	TRBD2	TRBV4-1	TRBJ2-3	CASSPTTLSGSPIDTQYF	TGCGCCAGCAGCCCTACAACCCTTAGCGGGAGCCCCATAGATACGCAGTATTTT
NA	TRBD2	TRBV5-1	TRBJ2-1	CASSPRGPTSGRVANEQFF	TGCGCCAGCAGTCCCCGTGGGCCGACTAGCGGGAGGGTGGCCAATGAGCAGTTCTTC
NA	NA	TRBV7-3	TRBJ1-2	CASSLEEGIVTF	TGTGCCAGCAGCCTAGAAGAGGGCATCGTCACCTTC
NA	TRBD2	TRBV10-3	TRBJ2-1	CAITPGTSGRAKNSYNEQFF	TGTGCCATCACCCCCGGGACTAGCGGGAGGGCAAAGAACTCCTACAATGAGCAGTTCTTC
NA	NA	TRBV6-5	TRBJ2-7	CASSSVPGSFREQYF	TGTGCCAGCAGTTCCGTCCCAGGGAGTTTTCGCGAGCAGTACTTC
once	TRBD1	TRBV6-1	TRBJ2-7	CASSVGTGSSYEQYF	TGTGCCAGCAGTGTCGGGACAGGGAGCTCCTACGAGCAGTACTTC
NA	NA	TRBV5-4	TRBJ2-7	CASSLAGGSEQYF	TGTGCCAGCAGCTTGGCCGGGGGTAGTGAGCAGTACTTC
NA	NA	TRBV5-1	TRBJ2-5	CASSLDPGQRWETQYF	TGCGCCAGCAGCTTGGATCCTGGCCAGAGGTGGGAGACCCAGTACTTC
NA	NA	TRBV5-1	TRBJ2-7	CASSKGHSLKTYEQYF	TGCGCCAGCAGCAAGGGACATTCTTTGAAAACCTACGAGCAGTACTTC
NA	NA	TRBV11-2	TRBJ1-1	CASSPTGNRVTEAFF	TGTGCCAGCAGCCCCACAGGGAATAGGGTCACTGAAGCTTTCTTT
NA	TRBD2	TRBV6-1	TRBJ2-3	CASSGGLAVTDTQYF	TGTGCCAGCAGTGGCGGGCTAGCGGTCACAGATACGCAGTATTTT
NA	TRBD1	TRBV5-6	TRBJ2-1	CASSLRTGKLF	TGTGCCAGCAGCCTCCGGACAGGGAAGCTCTTC
NA	NA	TRBV19	TRBJ2-3	CASSRKKSRISTDTQYF	TGTGCCAGTAGTAGGAAGAAGTCCAGAATTAGCACAGATACGCAGTATTTT
NA	TRBD1	TRBV11-2	TRBJ2-7	CASSLRDRAYEQYF	TGTGCCAGCAGCCTCCGGGACAGGGCCTACGAGCAGTACTTC
NA	NA	TRBV5-1	TRBJ1-5	CASSPGGAGQPQHF	TGCGCCAGCAGCCCCGGGGGGGCGGGTCAGCCCCAGCATTTT
NA	NA	TRBV5-4	TRBJ2-7	CASSLGDSSYEQYF	TGTGCCAGCAGCTTGGGTGACAGCTCCTACGAGCAGTACTTC
once	TRBD2	TRBV7-2	TRBJ2-7	CASSSGTSGTSEQYF	TGTGCCAGCAGCTCTGGGACTAGCGGGACGTCCGAGCAGTACTTC
NA	TRBD1	TRBV10-3	TRBJ2-7	CAISGTGGASEQYF	TGTGCCATCAGTGGGACAGGGGGCGCGTCCGAGCAGTACTTC
NA	NA	TRBV15	TRBJ1-5	CATSRDRDFYQPQHF	TGTGCCACCAGCAGAGATAGAGACTTTTATCAGCCCCAGCATTTT
NA	NA	TRBV28	TRBJ1-4	CASSRAGRATNEKLFF	TGTGCCAGCAGTCGGGCAGGACGGGCAACTAATGAAAAACTGTTTTTT
NA	TRBD2	TRBV5-1	TRBJ2-5	CASSFRGGRRETQYF	TGCGCCAGCAGCTTTCGGGGCGGGAGACGTGAGACCCAGTACTTC
NA	NA	TRBV6-1	TRBJ2-5	CASGPDFGPETQYF	TGTGCCAGCGGCCCCGACTTTGGTCCGGAGACCCAGTACTTC
NA	TRBD1	TRBV2	TRBJ2-1	CASGQGLSYNEQFF	TGTGCCAGCGGACAGGGGCTAAGTTACAATGAGCAGTTCTTC
NA	TRBD2	TRBV5-1	TRBJ2-7	CASSLVLAGNYEQYF	TGCGCCAGCAGCTTGGTACTAGCGGGAAACTACGAGCAGTACTTC
NA	TRBD2	TRBV11-2	TRBJ2-2	CASSPPGASGSTGELFF	TGTGCCAGCAGCCCGCCTGGGGCTAGCGGGAGTACCGGGGAGCTGTTTTTT
NA	TRBD2	TRBV6-1	TRBJ2-7	CASTPSGNGYEQYF	TGTGCCAGCACGCCTAGCGGGAATGGGTACGAGCAGTACTTC
NA	NA	TRBV14	TRBJ2-5	CASSPQGMRETQYF	TGTGCCAGCAGCCCGCAGGGGATGAGGGAGACCCAGTACTTC
NA	NA	TRBV11-2	TRBJ2-7	CASTFLGFEQYF	TGTGCCAGCACCTTCCTTGGGTTCGAGCAGTACTTC
NA	TRBD1	TRBV18	TRBJ2-1	CASSPGTGNEQFF	TGTGCCAGCTCACCGGGGACAGGGAATGAGCAGTTCTTC
NA	TRBD1	TRBV9	TRBJ1-2	CASSARDRVDYGYTF	TGTGCCAGCAGCGCCCGGGACAGGGTGGACTATGGCTACACCTTC
NA	TRBD2	TRBV11-3	TRBJ2-1	CASSSGTSGRSEQFF	TGTGCCAGCAGCTCCGGCACTAGCGGGAGAAGTGAGCAGTTCTTC
NA	NA	TRBV11-3	TRBJ2-2	CASSRDQGLETGELFF	TGTGCCAGCAGCCGCGACCAGGGGCTTGAGACCGGGGAGCTGTTTTTT
NA	NA	TRBV28	TRBJ2-7	CASDNRAAPYEQYF	TGTGCCAGCGATAACAGGGCGGCCCCTTACGAGCAGTACTTC
NA	NA	TRBV19	TRBJ1-3	CASSVGYRGNTIYF	TGTGCCAGTAGCGTGGGATATCGCGGAAACACCATATATTTT
NA	TRBD2	TRBV19	TRBJ2-7	CASSIRLAGGHSTYEQYF	TGTGCCAGTAGTATTCGGCTAGCGGGAGGACACTCCACCTACGAGCAGTACTTC
once	TRBD2	TRBV4-2	TRBJ2-7	CASSQEGSGRAAYF	TGTGCCAGCAGCCAAGAGGGTAGCGGGAGGGCCGCGTACTTC
NA	TRBD2	TRBV28	TRBJ2-7	CASGLAGPYEQYF	TGTGCCAGCGGGTTAGCGGGACCCTACGAGCAGTACTTC
NA	NA	TRBV21-1	TRBJ1-2	CASSKVGVYTF	TGTGCCAGCAGCAAAGTGGGGGTCTACACCTTC
NA	TRBD2	TRBV7-2	TRBJ2-2	CASSLPGGIGTGELFF	TGTGCCAGCAGCTTGCCCGGGGGGATAGGAACCGGGGAGCTGTTTTTT
NA	NA	TRBV5-1	TRBJ1-3	CASSPGQYGNTIYF	TGCGCCAGCAGCCCAGGACAGTATGGAAACACCATATATTTT
NA	TRBD2	TRBV7-8	TRBJ2-1	CASSSQREGLNEQFF	TGTGCCAGCAGCTCACAGCGGGAGGGTCTCAATGAGCAGTTCTTC
NA	TRBD1	TRBV2	TRBJ1-5	CASSPGQNQPQHF	TGTGCCAGCAGTCCGGGACAGAATCAGCCCCAGCATTTT
NA	NA	TRBV6-1	TRBJ1-3	CASSETHIQQGGNTIYF	TGTGCCAGCAGTGAAACCCACATCCAACAGGGAGGAAACACCATATATTTT
NA	NA	TRBV28	TRBJ2-3	CASRLDSSRTDTQYF	TGTGCCAGCAGACTGGATAGCAGCCGCACAGATACGCAGTATTTT
NA	TRBD2	TRBV9	TRBJ2-1	CASSVIGLASSEQFF	TGTGCCAGCAGCGTAATAGGACTAGCAAGCAGTGAGCAGTTCTTC
NA	TRBD1	TRBV5-1	TRBJ2-7	CASSKGQGVPYEQYF	TGCGCCAGCAGCAAAGGACAGGGGGTTCCCTACGAGCAGTACTTC
NA	TRBD1	TRBV7-6	TRBJ2-7	CASSFNRDRVHEQYF	TGTGCCAGCAGCTTTAACCGGGACAGGGTCCACGAGCAGTACTTC
NA	NA	TRBV27	TRBJ2-1	CASREGGGLPRSEQFF	TGTGCCAGCAGAGAGGGGGGAGGCCTTCCGAGGAGTGAGCAGTTCTTC
NA	NA	TRBV9	TRBJ2-5	CASSLPDRFEETQYF	TGTGCCAGCAGCCTACCAGACAGGTTCGAAGAGACCCAGTACTTC
NA	TRBD1	TRBV5-6	TRBJ1-1	CASSWDRVTEAFF	TGTGCCAGCAGCTGGGACAGGGTCACTGAAGCTTTCTTT
once	NA	TRBV9	TRBJ2-2	CASSFGQFTGELFF	TGTGCCAGCAGCTTCGGACAGTTTACCGGGGAGCTGTTTTTT
NA	NA	TRBV4-1	TRBJ2-1	CASSQDSGLYNEQFF	TGCGCCAGCAGCCAAGATTCGGGACTTTACAATGAGCAGTTCTTC
once	NA	TRBV19	TRBJ2-7	CASSVTGTYEQYF	TGTGCCAGTAGTGTGACGGGTACGTACGAGCAGTACTTC
NA	TRBD1	TRBV4-3	TRBJ2-3	CASSQTGATDTQYF	TGCGCCAGCAGCCAAACAGGGGCCACAGATACGCAGTATTTT
NA	TRBD2	TRBV11-3	TRBJ2-1	CASSSGEAGGRYNEQFF	TGTGCCAGCAGCTCTGGGGAAGCGGGAGGGAGATACAATGAGCAGTTCTTC